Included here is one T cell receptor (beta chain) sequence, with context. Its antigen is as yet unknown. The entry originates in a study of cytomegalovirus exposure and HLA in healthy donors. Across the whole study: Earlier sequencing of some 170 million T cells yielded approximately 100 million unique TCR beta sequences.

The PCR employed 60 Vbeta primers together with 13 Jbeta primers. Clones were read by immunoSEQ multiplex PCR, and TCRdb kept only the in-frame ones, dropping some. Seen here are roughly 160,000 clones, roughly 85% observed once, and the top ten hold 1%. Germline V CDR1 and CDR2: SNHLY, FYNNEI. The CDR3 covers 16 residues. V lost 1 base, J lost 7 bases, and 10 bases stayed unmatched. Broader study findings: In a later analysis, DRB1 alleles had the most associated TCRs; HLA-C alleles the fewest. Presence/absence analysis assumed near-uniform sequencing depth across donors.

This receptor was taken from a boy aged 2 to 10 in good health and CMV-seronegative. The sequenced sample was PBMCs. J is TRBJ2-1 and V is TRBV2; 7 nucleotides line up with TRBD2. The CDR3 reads CASSEVVGGFLNEQFF. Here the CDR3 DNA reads TGTGCCAGCAGTGAAGTGGTGGGAGGGTTTTTAAATGAGCAGTTCTTC.